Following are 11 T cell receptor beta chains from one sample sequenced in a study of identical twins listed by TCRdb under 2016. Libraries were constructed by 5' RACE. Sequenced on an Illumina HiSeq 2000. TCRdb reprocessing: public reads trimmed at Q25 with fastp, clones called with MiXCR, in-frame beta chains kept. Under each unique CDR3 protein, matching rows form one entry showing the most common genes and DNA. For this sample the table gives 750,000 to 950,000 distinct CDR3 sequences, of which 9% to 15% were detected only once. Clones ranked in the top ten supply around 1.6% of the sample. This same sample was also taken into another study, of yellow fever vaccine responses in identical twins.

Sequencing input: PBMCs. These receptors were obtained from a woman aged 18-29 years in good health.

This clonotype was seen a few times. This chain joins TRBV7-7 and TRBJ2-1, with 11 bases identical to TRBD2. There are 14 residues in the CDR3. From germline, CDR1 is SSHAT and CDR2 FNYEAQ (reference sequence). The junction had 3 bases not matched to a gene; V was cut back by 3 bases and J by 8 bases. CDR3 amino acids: CASSFSGGADEQFF. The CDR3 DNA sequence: TGTGCCAGCAGCTTTAGCGGGGGGGCGGATGAGCAGTTCTTC. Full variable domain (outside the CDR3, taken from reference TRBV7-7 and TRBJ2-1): GAGVSQSPRYKVTKRGQDVTLRCDPISSHATLYWYQQALGQGPEFLTYFNYEAQPDKSGLPSDRFSAERPEGSISTLTIQRTEQRDSAMYRCASSFSGGADEQFFGPGTRLTVL.

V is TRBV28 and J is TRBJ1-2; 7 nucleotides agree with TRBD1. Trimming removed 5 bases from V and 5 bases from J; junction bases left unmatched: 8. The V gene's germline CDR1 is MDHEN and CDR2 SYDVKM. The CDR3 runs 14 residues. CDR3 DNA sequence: TGTGCCAGCAGTGCCGGACAGGTTTTATATGGCTACACCTTC. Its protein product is CASSAGQVLYGYTF.

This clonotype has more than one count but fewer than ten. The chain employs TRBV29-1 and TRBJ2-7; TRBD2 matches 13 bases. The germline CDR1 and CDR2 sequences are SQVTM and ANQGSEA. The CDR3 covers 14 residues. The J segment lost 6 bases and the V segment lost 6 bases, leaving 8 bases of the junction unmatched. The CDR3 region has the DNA TGCAGCGTCGTCGGACTAGCGGGAGTGTCCGAGCAGTACTTC. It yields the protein CSVVGLAGVSEQYF.

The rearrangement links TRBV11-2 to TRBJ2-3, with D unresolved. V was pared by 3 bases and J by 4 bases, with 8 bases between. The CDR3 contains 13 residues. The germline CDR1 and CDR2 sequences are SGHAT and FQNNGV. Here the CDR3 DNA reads TGTGCCAGCAGCTTGCTAGGTTCAGATACGCAGTATTTT. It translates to CASSLLGSDTQYF.

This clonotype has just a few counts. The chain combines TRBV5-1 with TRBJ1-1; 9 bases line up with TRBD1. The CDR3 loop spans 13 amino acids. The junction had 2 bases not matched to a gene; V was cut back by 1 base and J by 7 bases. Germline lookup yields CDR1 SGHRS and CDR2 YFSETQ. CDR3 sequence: CASSLRTGVEAFF. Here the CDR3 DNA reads TGCGCCAGCAGCTTGCGGACAGGGGTTGAAGCTTTCTTT.

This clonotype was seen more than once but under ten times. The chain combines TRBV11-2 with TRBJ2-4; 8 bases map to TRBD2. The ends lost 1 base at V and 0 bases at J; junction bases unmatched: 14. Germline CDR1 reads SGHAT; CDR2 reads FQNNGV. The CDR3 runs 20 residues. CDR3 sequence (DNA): TGTGCCAGCAGCTTAGTAGGGACTAGGTCTCCCCTGGGAGCCAAAAACATTCAGTACTTC. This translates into CASSLVGTRSPLGAKNIQYF.

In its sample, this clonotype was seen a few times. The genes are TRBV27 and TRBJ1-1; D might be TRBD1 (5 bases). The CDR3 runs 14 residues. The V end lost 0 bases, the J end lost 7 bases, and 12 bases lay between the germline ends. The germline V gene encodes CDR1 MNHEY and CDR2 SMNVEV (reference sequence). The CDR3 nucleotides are TGTGCCAGCAGTTTATCTGCCGGGGCTCTTGAAGCTTTCTTT. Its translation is CASSLSAGALEAFF.

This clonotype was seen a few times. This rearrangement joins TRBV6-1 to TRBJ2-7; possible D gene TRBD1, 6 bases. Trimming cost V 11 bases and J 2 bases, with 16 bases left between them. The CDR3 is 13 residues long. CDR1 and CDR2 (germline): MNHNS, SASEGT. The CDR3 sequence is CAAGRDNTYEQYV. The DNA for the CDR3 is TGTGCCGCTGGCCGGGACAACACCTACGAGCAGTACGTC.

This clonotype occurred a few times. CDR3 sequence reads: CASSRRTGGGVKNTGELFF. DNA of the CDR3: TGCGCCAGCAGCCGTCGCACCGGGGGCGGGGTAAAGAACACCGGGGAGCTGTTTTTT. This chain connects TRBV5-1 to TRBJ2-2; D is perhaps TRBD1 or TRBD2 (6 bases each). The CDR3 contains 19 residues. Trimming left V 4 bases short and J 1 base short, with 23 bases between. CDR1 is SGHRS and CDR2 is YFSETQ in the germline V gene. The complete variable domain, with remaining parts taken from reference TRBV5-1 and TRBJ2-2, reads KAGVTQTPRYLIKTRGQQVTLSCSPISGHRSVSWYQQTPGQGLQFLFEYFSETQRNKGNFPGRFSGRQFSNSRSEMNVSTLELGDSALYLCASSRRTGGGVKNTGELFFGEGSRLTVL.

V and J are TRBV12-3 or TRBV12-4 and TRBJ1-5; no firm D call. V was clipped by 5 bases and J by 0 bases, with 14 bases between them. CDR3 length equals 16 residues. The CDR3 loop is CASSPSEAVSNQPQHF. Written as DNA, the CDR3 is TGTGCCAGCAGTCCTTCAGAGGCGGTTAGCAATCAGCCCCAGCATTTT.

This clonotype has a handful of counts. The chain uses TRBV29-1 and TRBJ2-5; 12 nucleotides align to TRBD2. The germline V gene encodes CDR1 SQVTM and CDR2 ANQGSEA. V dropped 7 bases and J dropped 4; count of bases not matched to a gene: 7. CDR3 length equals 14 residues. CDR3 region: CSAGLAGWSETQYF. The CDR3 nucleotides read TGCAGCGCAGGACTAGCGGGATGGTCAGAGACCCAGTACTTC.